This TCR beta chain was observed in a study of CD8+ T cells in alopecia areata. Germline CDR1 GTSNPN, CDR2 SVGIG (reference sequence). This CDR3 is built from 16 residues. Trimming stripped 1 base from V and 7 bases from J, with 23 bases between. Reverse transcription of extracted RNA yielded cDNA, which provided the sequencing template. The table came from immunoSEQ multiplex PCR; TCRdb's copy has only in-frame clones and leaves some out. The sample holds under 350,000 clones, over 45% seen once. The treatment here: oral pan-JAK inhibitor, 5-10 mg twice daily. Source: CD4+ T cells sorted from blood, taken at week 24, from a patient treated with tofacitinib. The receptor comes from a human donor with alopecia areata. The chain employs TRBV30 and TRBJ2-7; possible D gene TRBD1, 5 bases. For the CDR3, the DNA is TGTGCCTGGAGTGACCCCCCGAAGACAGCCTCAGGGGAGCAGTACTTC. Translation: CAWSDPPKTASGEQYF.